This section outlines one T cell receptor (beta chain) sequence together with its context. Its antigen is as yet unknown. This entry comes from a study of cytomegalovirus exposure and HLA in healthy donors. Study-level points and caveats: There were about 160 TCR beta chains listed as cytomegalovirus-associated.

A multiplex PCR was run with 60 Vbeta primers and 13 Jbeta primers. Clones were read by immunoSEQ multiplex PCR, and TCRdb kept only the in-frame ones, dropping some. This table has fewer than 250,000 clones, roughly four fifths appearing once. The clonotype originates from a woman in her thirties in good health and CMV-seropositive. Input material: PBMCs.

CDR3 loop: CASSQGQGNTGELFF. DNA for the CDR3: TGTGCCAGCAGCCAAGGACAGGGGAACACCGGGGAGCTGTTTTTT. V gene TRBV7-9 combines with J gene TRBJ2-2, with 8 positions matching TRBD1. The CDR3 extends over 15 amino acids. With 5 bases clipped from V and 1 base from J, the junction kept 3 bases outside the gene matches. The germline V gene encodes CDR1 SEHNR and CDR2 FQNEAQ (reference sequence).